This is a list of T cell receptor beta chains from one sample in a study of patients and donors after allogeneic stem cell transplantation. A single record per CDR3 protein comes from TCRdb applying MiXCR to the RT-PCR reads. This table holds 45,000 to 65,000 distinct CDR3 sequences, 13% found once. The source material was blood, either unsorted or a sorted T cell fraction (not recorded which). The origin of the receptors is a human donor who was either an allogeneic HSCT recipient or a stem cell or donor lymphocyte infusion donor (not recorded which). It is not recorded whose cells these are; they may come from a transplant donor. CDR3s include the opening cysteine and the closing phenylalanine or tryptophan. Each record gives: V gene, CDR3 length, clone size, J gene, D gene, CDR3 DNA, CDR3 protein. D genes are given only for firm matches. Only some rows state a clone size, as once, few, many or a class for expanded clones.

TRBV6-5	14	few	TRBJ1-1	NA	TGTGCCAGCAGGTACACAGGTTCGAACACTGAAGCTTTCTTT	CASRYTGSNTEAFF
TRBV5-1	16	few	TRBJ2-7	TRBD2	TGCGCCAGCAGCACTATAGCGGGAGTGGAATCCTACGAGCAGTACTTC	CASSTIAGVESYEQYF
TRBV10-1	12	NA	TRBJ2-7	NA	TGCGCCAGCAGTGGATCAACCGACGAGCAGTACTTC	CASSGSTDEQYF
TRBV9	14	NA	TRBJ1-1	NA	TGTGCCAGCAGCGTAGCTCTGGGTCCCACTGAAGCTTTCTTT	CASSVALGPTEAFF
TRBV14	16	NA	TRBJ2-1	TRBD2	TGTGCCAGCAGCCAAGGCGCGGGAGGGCCTTACAATGAGCAGTTCTTC	CASSQGAGGPYNEQFF
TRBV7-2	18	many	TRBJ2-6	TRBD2	TGTGCCAGCAGCTTAGTCAGCGGGGGGAGCTCTGGGGCCAACGTCCTGACTTTC	CASSLVSGGSSGANVLTF
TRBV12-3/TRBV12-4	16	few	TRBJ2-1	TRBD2	TGTGCCAGCAGTCCCGAGGGACTAGCGGGATATAATGAGCAGTTCTTC	CASSPEGLAGYNEQFF
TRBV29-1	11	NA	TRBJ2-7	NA	TGCAGCGTGGGAGGACATGGCGAGCAGTACTTC	CSVGGHGEQYF
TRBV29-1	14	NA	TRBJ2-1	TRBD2	TGCAGCGTTGAAGGGTGGGAGGGCGTCCATGAGCAGTTCTTC	CSVEGWEGVHEQFF
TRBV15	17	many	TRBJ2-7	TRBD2	TGTGCCACCAGCAGAGATGTTCCGCTAGCGGATTTTTACGAGCAGTACTTC	CATSRDVPLADFYEQYF
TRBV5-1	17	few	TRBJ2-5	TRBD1	TGCGCCAGCAGCGAGGACAGGGGGATCTACGGGCGAGAGACCCAGTACTTC	CASSEDRGIYGRETQYF
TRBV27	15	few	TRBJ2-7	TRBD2	TGTGCCAGCAGTTGGACTAGCGGGGGTACCTACGAGCAGTACTTC	CASSWTSGGTYEQYF
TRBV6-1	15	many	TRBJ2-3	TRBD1	TGTGCCAGCAGTGAAGGTACAGGGGGCGGATATACGCAGTATTTT	CASSEGTGGGYTQYF
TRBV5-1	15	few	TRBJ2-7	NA	TGCGCCAGCAGCTTGGTGTTCCGCCTAGACGGCGAGCAGTACTTC	CASSLVFRLDGEQYF
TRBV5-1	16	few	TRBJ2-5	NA	TGCGCCAGCAGCTTGGTGGACGGAGCACGGCAAGAGACCCAGTACTTC	CASSLVDGARQETQYF
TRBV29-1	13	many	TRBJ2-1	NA	TGCAGCGTTGAAGAGGGACAAAACAATGAGCAGTTCTTC	CSVEEGQNNEQFF
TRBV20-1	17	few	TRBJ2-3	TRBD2	TGCAGTGCCAACTCCGGGACTAGCGGGGCTAGCACAGATACGCAGTATTTT	CSANSGTSGASTDTQYF
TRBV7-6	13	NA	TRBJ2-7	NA	TGTGCCAGCAGCGGAAGGGGTCGTTACGATCAGTACTTC	CASSGRGRYDQYF
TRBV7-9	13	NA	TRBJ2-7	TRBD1	TGTGCCAGCAGCTCGGGACAGGGGGTCGAGCAGTACTTC	CASSSGQGVEQYF
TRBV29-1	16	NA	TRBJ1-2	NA	TGCAGCGTTCCCCCTTTCGGGCCTTCATATAACTATGGCTACACCTTC	CSVPPFGPSYNYGYTF
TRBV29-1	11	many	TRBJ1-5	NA	TGCAGCGGGGAAAAGAATCAGCCCCAGCATTTT	CSGEKNQPQHF
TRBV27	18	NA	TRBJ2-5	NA	TGTGCCAGCAGTATGCTGGGTGCGGCAGGGGTAAACCAAGAGACCCAGTACTTC	CASSMLGAAGVNQETQYF
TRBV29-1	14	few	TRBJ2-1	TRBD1	TGCAGCCCAAGACGGACAGGGAGGAACAATGAGCAGTTCTTC	CSPRRTGRNNEQFF
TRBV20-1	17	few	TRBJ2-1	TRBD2	TGCAGTGCTAGAGATCCCCAGGGAGGGGATGTGCTCAATGAGCAGTTCTTC	CSARDPQGGDVLNEQFF
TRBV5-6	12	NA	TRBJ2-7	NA	TGTGCCAGCAGCTCGCAAACTGGCGAGCAGTACTTC	CASSSQTGEQYF
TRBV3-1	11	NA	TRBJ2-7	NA	TGTGCCAGCAGCCAATACTACGAGCAGTACTTC	CASSQYYEQYF
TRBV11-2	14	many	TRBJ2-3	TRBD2	TGTGCCAGCAGCTTGCGGGGGGTCACAGATACGCAGTATTTT	CASSLRGVTDTQYF
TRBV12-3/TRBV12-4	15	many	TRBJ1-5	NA	TGTGCCAGCAGTCCCACTTCTGCGGGCAATCAGCCCCAGCATTTT	CASSPTSAGNQPQHF
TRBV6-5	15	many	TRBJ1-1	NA	TGTGCCAGCAGTTACGCAGGGGAATATGAGACTGAAGCTTTCTTT	CASSYAGEYETEAFF
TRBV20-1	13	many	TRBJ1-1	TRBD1	TGCAGTGCTAGGAGGACAGGATTCACTGAAGCTTTCTTT	CSARRTGFTEAFF
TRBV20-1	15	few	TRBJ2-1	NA	TGCAGTGCTAGAGATTCTACAGGTGGCTACAATGAGCAGTTCTTC	CSARDSTGGYNEQFF
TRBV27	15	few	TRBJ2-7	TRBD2	TGTGCCAGCAGCACCTATGCGGGGGGGGATTACGAGCAGTACTTC	CASSTYAGGDYEQYF
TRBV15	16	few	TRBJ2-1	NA	TGTGCCACCAGCACTGAACTAGTCCTTTTAGGCAATGAGCAGTTCTTC	CATSTELVLLGNEQFF
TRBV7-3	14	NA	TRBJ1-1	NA	TGTGCCAGCAGCTTACACCCTGGGACGGACGAAGCTTTCTTT	CASSLHPGTDEAFF
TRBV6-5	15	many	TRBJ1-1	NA	TGTGCCAGCAGTTACTCTGGAGGGATAAACACTGAAGCTTTCTTT	CASSYSGGINTEAFF
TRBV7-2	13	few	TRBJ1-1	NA	TGTGCCAGCAGCTTATGGGGGAACACTGAAGCTTTCTTT	CASSLWGNTEAFF
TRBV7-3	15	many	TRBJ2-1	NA	TGTGCCAGCAGCTCCACATCGGTCTCCTACAATGAGCAGTTCTTC	CASSSTSVSYNEQFF
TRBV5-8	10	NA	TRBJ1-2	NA	TGTGCCAGCCTGGTATATGGCTACACCTTC	CASLVYGYTF